This T cell receptor (beta chain) appears in the sequencing data of a study of blood T cell repertoires in COVID-19. The germline CDR1 and CDR2 sequences are SGHNT and YENEEA. Trimming pared 1 base from V and 6 bases from J, leaving 9 bases between. The CDR3 length is 13 residues. The study recruited people aged roughly 18 to 89 years across more than 20 US areas. The repertoire was sequenced with immunoSEQ multiplex PCR; TCRdb's copy has only in-frame clones and lacks some. The sample carries 250,000 or so clones, 70% to 90% recorded once. The sequence derives from a man over 45 who had been exposed to COVID-19. The chain uses TRBV11-3 and TRBJ1-1, with TRBD1 as a possible D gene (6 bases). The sample consisted of PBMCs or T cells enriched from blood (not recorded which). Here the CDR3 reads CASSLGGGPEAFF. CDR3 coding DNA: TGTGCCAGCAGCTTAGGAGGGGGACCTGAAGCTTTCTTT.